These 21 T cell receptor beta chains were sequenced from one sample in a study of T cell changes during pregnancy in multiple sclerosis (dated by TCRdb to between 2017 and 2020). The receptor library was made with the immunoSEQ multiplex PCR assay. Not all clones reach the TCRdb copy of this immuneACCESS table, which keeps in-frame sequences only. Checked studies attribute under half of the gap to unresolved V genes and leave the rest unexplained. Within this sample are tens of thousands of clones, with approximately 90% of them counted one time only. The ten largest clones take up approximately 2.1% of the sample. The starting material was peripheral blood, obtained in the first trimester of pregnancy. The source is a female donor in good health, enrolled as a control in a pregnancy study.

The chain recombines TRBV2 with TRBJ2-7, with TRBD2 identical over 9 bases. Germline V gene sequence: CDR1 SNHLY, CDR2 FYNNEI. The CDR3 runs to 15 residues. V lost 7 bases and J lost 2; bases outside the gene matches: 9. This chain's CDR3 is CASNRVAGAPYEQYF. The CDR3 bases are TGTGCCAGCAATCGGGTAGCGGGGGCCCCCTACGAGCAGTACTTC.

CDR3 protein: CASSLTAPSGNTIYF. DNA for the CDR3: TGCGCCAGCAGCTTGACAGCCCCCTCTGGAAACACCATATATTTT. The rearrangement uses TRBV5-1 and TRBJ1-3; D remains ambiguous. The CDR3 has 15 residues. In germline, CDR1 is SGHRS, CDR2 YFSETQ. The ends were cut back, 1 base at V and 0 bases at J, with 8 bases in the middle.

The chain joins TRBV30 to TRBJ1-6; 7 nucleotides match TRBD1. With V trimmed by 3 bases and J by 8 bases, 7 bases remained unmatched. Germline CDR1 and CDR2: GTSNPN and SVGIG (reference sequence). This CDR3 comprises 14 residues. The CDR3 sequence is CAWSTGQADSPLHF. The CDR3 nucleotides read TGTGCCTGGAGCACAGGACAGGCTGATTCACCCCTCCACTTT.

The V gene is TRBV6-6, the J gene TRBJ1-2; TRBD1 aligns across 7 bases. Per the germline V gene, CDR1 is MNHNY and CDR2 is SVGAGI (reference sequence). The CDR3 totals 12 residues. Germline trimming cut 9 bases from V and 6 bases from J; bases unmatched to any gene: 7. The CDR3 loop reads CASLRGLDGYTF. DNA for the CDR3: TGTGCCAGTTTAAGGGGGCTGGATGGCTACACCTTC.

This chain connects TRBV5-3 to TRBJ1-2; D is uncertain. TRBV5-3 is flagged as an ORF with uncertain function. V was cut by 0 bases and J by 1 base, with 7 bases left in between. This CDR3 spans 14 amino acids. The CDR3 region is CARSLVRFNYGYTF. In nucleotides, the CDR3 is TGTGCCAGAAGCTTGGTGCGGTTTAACTATGGCTACACCTTC.

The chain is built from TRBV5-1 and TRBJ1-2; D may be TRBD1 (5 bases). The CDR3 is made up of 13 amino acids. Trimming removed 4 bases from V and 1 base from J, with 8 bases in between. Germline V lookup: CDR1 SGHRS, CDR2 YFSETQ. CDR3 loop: CASSLDINYGYTF. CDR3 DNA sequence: TGCGCCAGCAGCCTGGACATTAACTATGGCTACACCTTC. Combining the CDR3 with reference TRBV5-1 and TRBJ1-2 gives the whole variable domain KAGVTQTPRYLIKTRGQQVTLSCSPISGHRSVSWYQQTPGQGLQFLFEYFSETQRNKGNFPGRFSGRQFSNSRSEMNVSTLELGDSALYLCASSLDINYGYTFGSGTRLTVV.

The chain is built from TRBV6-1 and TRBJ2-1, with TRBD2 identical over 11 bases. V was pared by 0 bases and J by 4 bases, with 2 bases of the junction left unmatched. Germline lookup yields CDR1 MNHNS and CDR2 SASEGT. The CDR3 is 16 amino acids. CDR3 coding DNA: TGTGCCAGCAGTGAAGCGCCTAGCGGGAGGTACAATGAGCAGTTCTTC. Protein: CASSEAPSGRYNEQFF.

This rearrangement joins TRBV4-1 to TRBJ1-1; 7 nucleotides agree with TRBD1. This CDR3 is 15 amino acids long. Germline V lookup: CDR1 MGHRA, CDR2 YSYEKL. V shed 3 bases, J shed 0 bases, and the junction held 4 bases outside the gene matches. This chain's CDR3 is CASSHLTGLNTEAFF. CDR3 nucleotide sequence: TGCGCCAGCAGCCACCTGACAGGGTTGAACACTGAAGCTTTCTTT.

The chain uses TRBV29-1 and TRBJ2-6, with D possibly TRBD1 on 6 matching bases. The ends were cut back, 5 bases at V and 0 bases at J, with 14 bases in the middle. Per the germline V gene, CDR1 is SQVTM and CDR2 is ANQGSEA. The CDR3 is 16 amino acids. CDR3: CSVRDRFPSGANVLTF. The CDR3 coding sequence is TGCAGCGTTAGAGACAGGTTCCCCTCTGGGGCCAACGTCCTGACTTTC.

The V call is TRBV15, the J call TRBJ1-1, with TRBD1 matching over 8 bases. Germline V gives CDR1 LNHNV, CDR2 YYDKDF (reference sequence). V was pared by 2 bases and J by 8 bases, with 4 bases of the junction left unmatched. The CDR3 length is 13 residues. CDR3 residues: CATSRPDRDEAFF. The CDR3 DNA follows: TGTGCCACCAGCAGACCGGACAGGGACGAAGCTTTCTTT.

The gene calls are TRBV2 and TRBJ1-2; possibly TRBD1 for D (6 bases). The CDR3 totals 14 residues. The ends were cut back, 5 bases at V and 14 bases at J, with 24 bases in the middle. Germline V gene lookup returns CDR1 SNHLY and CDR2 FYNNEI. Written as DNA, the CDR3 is TGTGCCAGCAGTCCTACCGGACAGCCCTATGTTCAGACCTTC. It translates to CASSPTGQPYVQTF.

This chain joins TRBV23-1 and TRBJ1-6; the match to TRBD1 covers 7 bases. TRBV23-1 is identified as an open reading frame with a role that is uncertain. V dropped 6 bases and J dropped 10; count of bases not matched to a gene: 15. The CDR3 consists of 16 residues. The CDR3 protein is CASSPIEGAVDSPLHF. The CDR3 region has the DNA TGCGCCAGCAGCCCAATCGAGGGGGCAGTCGACTCACCCCTCCACTTT.

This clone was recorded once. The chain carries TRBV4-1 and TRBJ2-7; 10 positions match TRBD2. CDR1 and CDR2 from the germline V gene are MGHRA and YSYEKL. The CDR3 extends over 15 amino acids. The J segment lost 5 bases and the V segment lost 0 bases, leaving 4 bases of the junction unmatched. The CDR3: CASSQDTSGINEQYF. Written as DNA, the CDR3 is TGCGCCAGCAGCCAAGATACTAGCGGGATCAACGAGCAGTACTTC.

CDR3 nucleotide sequence: TGTGCCAGCAGTTGGGACAGGAAGAGCAATCAGCCCCAGCATTTT. This encodes CASSWDRKSNQPQHF. The chain carries TRBV28 and TRBJ1-5; 8 bases line up with TRBD1. Germline trimming cut 4 bases from V and 1 base from J; bases unmatched to any gene: 3. In germline, CDR1 is MDHEN, CDR2 SYDVKM. The CDR3 is made up of 15 amino acids.

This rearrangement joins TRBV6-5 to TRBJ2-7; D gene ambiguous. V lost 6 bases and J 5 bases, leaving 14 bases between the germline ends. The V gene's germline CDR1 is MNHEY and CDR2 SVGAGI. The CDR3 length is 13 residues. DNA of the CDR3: TGTGCCAGCAGGCTGGGCCCGAAGGACGAGCAGTACTTC. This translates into CASRLGPKDEQYF.

For the CDR3, the DNA is TGTGCCAGCAGCTCGAGCTCCTACAATGAGCAGTTCTTC. It translates to CASSSSSYNEQFF. The chain combines TRBV9 with TRBJ2-1; D is ambiguous. CDR1 is SGDLS and CDR2 is YYNGEE in the germline V gene. V gave up 4 bases and J gave up 0 bases, with 5 bases separating them. The CDR3 has 13 amino acids.

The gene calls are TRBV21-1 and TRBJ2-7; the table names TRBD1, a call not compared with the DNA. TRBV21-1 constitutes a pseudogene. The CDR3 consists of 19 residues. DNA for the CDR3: TGTGCCAGCAGCAAAGTACCGGGACAGTGGACAGGGGACTCCTACGAGCAGTACTTC. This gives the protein CASSKVPGQWTGDSYEQYF.

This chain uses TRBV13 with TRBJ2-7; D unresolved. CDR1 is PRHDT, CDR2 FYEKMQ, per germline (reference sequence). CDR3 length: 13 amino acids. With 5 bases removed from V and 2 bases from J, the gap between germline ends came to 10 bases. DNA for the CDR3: TGTGCCAGCAGCCCCGGGTCAGCCTACGAGCAGTACTTC. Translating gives CASSPGSAYEQYF. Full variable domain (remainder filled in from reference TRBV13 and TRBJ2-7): AAGVIQSPRHLIKEKRETATLKCYPIPRHDTVYWYQQGPGQDPQFLISFYEKMQSDKGSIPDRFSAQQFSDYHSELNMSSLELGDSALYFCASSPGSAYEQYFGPGTRLTVT.

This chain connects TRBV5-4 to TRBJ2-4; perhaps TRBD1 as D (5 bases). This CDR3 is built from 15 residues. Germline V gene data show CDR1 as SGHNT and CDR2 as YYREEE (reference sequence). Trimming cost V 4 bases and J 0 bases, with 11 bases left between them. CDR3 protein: CASSPSQGAKNIQYF. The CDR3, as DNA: TGTGCCAGCAGCCCGTCGCAGGGAGCCAAAAACATTCAGTACTTC.

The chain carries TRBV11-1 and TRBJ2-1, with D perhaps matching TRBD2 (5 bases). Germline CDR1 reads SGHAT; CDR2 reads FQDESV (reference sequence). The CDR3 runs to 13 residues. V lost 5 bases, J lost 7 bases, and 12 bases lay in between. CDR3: CASSGSQVNEQFF. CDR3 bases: TGTGCCAGCAGCGGGAGCCAGGTGAATGAGCAGTTCTTC. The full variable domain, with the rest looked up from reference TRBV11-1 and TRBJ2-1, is EAEVAQSPRYKITEKSQAVAFWCDPISGHATLYWYRQILGQGPELLVQFQDESVVDDSQLPKDRFSAERLKGVDSTLKIQPAELGDSAMYLCASSGSQVNEQFFGPGTRLTVL.

The CDR3 is CASSDEALTYNEQFF. CDR3 coding DNA: TGTGCCAGCAGTGACGAGGCGTTAACCTACAATGAGCAGTTCTTC. This chain links TRBV6-4 with TRBJ2-1; D call uncertain. Germline V gene sequence: CDR1 MRHNA, CDR2 SNTAGT. This CDR3 region has 15 residues. Trimming took off 2 bases at V and 2 bases at J, with 10 bases between the two ends.